The text below deals with one T cell receptor beta chain. The specificity of this receptor is unknown. Base qualities are missing; no much larger clone stands one base away. Library preparation employed the immunoSEQ multiplex PCR assay. A mixture of 60 forward primers for TCR Vbeta segments and 13 reverse primers for TCR Jbeta segments was used in the multiplex PCR. The CDR3 region of rearranged TCR beta genes was amplified from genomic DNA with a multiplex PCR assay. The Illumina HiSeq System was used to sequence the amplified TCR beta libraries as 87-base-pair reads. The original pipeline was this. A later analysis tallied 80 million to 95 million unique TCR beta chains across the approximately 670 repertoires, and about 10 million of those chains were shared by two or more donors. Raw reads were error-corrected and collapsed into unique sequences by a nearest-neighbor algorithm in which closely related sequences were merged to remove PCR and sequencing errors. V, D and J gene segments were assigned by aligning CDR3 sequences to IMGT reference sequences. For a sequence to be retained, at least a six-nucleotide match to both a V gene segment and a J gene segment was required. A rearrangement was called productive if the CDR3 had no stop codons and remained in frame with V and J, and every other rearrangement was called non-productive. Following IMGT convention, CDR3 was defined as the stretch from the second conserved V-encoded cysteine up to the conserved J-encoded phenylalanine. Sequences without an unambiguous match to a single V gene segment were excluded from the earlier analysis of 450 to 750 of the donors. In an earlier analysis of 587 of the donors, V segments were called functional above 56.7% productive rearrangements and were called segregating when the between-donor standard deviation exceeded 5%. A statistical classification framework was built for diagnosing cytomegalovirus status from the catalog of TCR beta chain sequences. In a later analysis, TCR nucleotide sequences were compared against IMGT/GENE-DB human TR gene sequences so that V and J genes could be assigned. A later analysis assigned CDR3 sequences and most-parsimonious VDJ recombination scenarios with the TCRdist pipeline. In a later analysis, every TCR beta chain was defined by the combination of its CDR3 amino acid sequence and its V-gene family, and reads without a unique V-gene family were dropped. In a later analysis, 450 to 600 highly shared, low-generation-probability nucleotide sequences were removed to address suspected cross-contamination and a sequencing artifact. In a later analysis, a clonal expansion index for each public chain was calculated from normalized within-repertoire ranks of inferred template counts. A later analysis computed generation probabilities with a VDJ recombination model fitted to out-of-frame rearrangements, and checked the results against IGoR. In a later analysis, TCR-TCR, TCR-HLA and TCR-CMV co-occurrence was scored with hypergeometric tests, and a repertoire-size bias correction was applied to TCR pairs. A later analysis estimated false discovery rates by permuting HLA or CMV assignments 20 times. In a later analysis, co-occurring TCRs were grouped with DBSCAN, and TCRdist sequence similarity was added when clustering was performed within HLA-allele-positive subsets. Repertoires with fewer than 30,000 or more than 120,000 public chains were left out of co-occurrence clustering, as were about five repertoires with anomalous nucleotide sharing. TCRdb re-hosts the immuneACCESS table, in-frame sequences only. Its copies lack some clones; in the studies checked, an unresolved V gene accounts for under half of them, and the cause for the rest is not known. D and trimming were read from the DNA, whereas the V and J calls and clone size are those reported in that table. The sample has fewer than 200,000 clones on record, about 77% of them singletons. The top ten clones comprise roughly 3% of the sample.

Trimming removed 3 bases from V and 4 bases from J; the gene matches leave 3 bases unexplained. CDR3 length: 13 amino acids, cysteine to phenylalanine. The kept DNA is CDR3 alone, 39 bases in frame from the first base. CDR1 and CDR2 are drawn from the germline V gene: SGHDT, YYEEEE. These data are taken from a study of cytomegalovirus exposure and HLA in healthy donors (dated by TCRdb to between 2016 and 2019). With respect to the entire study: An earlier analysis of 550 to 700 of the donors reported more than 250 Gb of sequence data and more than 90 million unique TCR beta sequences from roughly 180 million T cells. An early release covering roughly 580 HLA-typed donors comprised about 320 gigabases of sequencing data and roughly 86 million unique TCR sequences. Of the 300 to 500 genotyped donors, 65% to 90% were placed in the genetic ancestry cluster associated with self-reported Caucasian donors. The study was designed to test whether signatures of past pathogen exposure could be identified by cataloging public T cell receptors. The T cell repertoires of under 700 subjects were profiled by immunosequencing and related to cytomegalovirus serostatus. In addition to the first cohort of approximately 650 subjects, a separate validation cohort of 120 different subjects was used. To predict cytomegalovirus infection status, the study brought together high-throughput TCR immunosequencing, statistical association of individual TCRs with disease status, and machine learning. A later analysis re-examined previously published TCR beta repertoires from just over 650 donors and added high-resolution HLA genotyping to investigate patterns of TCR occurrence. The later analysis used no new phenotypic data to find candidate immune exposures, relying instead on TCR beta sequences and their occurrence across donors. To decide whether each TCR beta V gene segment behaved as functional or pseudogenic, an earlier analysis of approximately 590 of the donors relied on high-throughput TCR beta sequencing. Donor age, sex, ethnicity and CMV serostatus were compiled together with the repertoire data. A later genetic analysis used genome-wide SNP genotypes for about 55% of the 666 donors, treating that subset as a discovery cohort. All discovery cohort repertoires had been generated on a single sequencing platform. HLA typing included class I and class II loci at four-digit resolution. The number of typed donors differed by locus: about 629-630 for A, B, C, DRB1 and DQB1; some 540 for DQA1; 600 to 610 for DPA1; and about 470 for DPB1. Four to six DR-DQ haplotypes were handled as single units for association and clustering, since linkage in the cohort was strong. Among 300 to 500 genotyped donors of the cohort, an average of about 220,000 unique TCR beta nucleotide sequences was sequenced per donor, of which 15% to 20% were non-productive.

What the study reported, not specific to this receptor: A later analysis reported that several top co-occurrence clusters appeared linked to parvovirus B19, influenza, CMV and Epstein-Barr virus. In a later analysis, TCR association rates were found to vary across HLA loci, with the most associated TCRs seen for DRB1 alleles and the fewest for HLA-C alleles. Most TCR sequences were observed very rarely across donors, whereas some public TCRs were present in many individuals. A later genetic analysis reported fewer N-insertions in productive TCRs among donors in an Asian-associated ancestry cluster than the roughly 620-donor mean. Cytomegalovirus status was reported to be diagnosed by the classifier with high specificity and sensitivity in both the original and validation cohorts. This cohort had only TCR beta chains sequenced, and the lack of alpha or paired-chain data limited which features could be detected. At a false discovery rate of 0.05, a later analysis linked some 18,000 TCR beta sequences to specific HLA alleles. A further reported finding was that TCR beta sequences accurately predicted the HLA-A and HLA-B alleles for most subjects in the first cohort. Because counts were too low, approximately 15 rarely observed V segments, including chromosome 9 orphons, were excluded from the earlier analysis of 587 of the donors. Some IMGT-functional V segments, including TRBV6-2 and TRBV6-3, could not be told apart with the 87-base-pair reads, so those segments were excluded. A few of the identified cytomegalovirus-associated TCR beta chains were confirmed in vitro to be specific for cytomegalovirus antigens. A group of highly shared sequence variants was considered likely to be a technical artifact of the sequencing pipeline. According to a later analysis, most CMV-associated TCR beta chains appeared to be HLA-restricted, and the HLA associations seemed to be driven largely by CMV exposure. When HLA alleles, especially DR and DQ, strongly co-occurred, attributing TCR associations to individual alleles was difficult. In an earlier analysis of 587 of the donors, most TCR beta V segments were observed in productive rearrangements about 87% or about 30% of the time, broadly matching IMGT annotations. V-gene and J-gene trimming of TCR beta chains was associated with a missense DCLRE1C variant in a later genetic analysis, and the association was replicated in an independent cohort. Immune exposure information for the cohort was limited to CMV serostatus. Sequencing depth was assumed to be roughly uniform across donors in the presence/absence analyses, though that assumption may not hold. Correlated functional status among segregating V segments might be attributable to linkage disequilibrium, but an unknown experimental factor could not be ruled out. The authors suggested that the approach could potentially be generalized to other disease states and immunological phenotypes. Because HLA typing was missing for some donors at each locus, association tests included only the typed subset. In a later analysis, HLA-associated TCR beta chains were found to be more clonally expanded and to have lower generation probabilities than equally common non-associated chains. A total of 150 or so TCR beta chains were listed by the study as associated with cytomegalovirus.

In total, roughly 670 healthy bone marrow donors made up the cohort. Cohort members were all nominally healthy when sampled, although unrecorded immune exposures were likely present. The donor was CMV seronegative and belonged to the group of under 400 seronegative cohort members. A peripheral blood sample was collected from each donor, and TCR beta sequencing was performed on peripheral blood mononuclear cells. Genomic DNA extraction from the blood cell samples was performed with the Qiagen DNeasy Blood Extraction Kit. The material sequenced was PBMCs. This TCR was sampled from a female donor in good health and CMV-seronegative. This chain is built from TRBV5-6 and TRBJ2-7; 8 central bases correspond to TRBD1. The nucleotide sequence is TGTGCCAGCAGCTCATGGGACAGGTACGAGCAGTACTTC. Protein translation: CASSSWDRYEQYF.